The clone carrying this T cell receptor (beta chain) was recorded many times. The data originate from a study of T cells after yellow fever vaccination. TCR cDNA, made by 5'RACE template switching, carried an added universal primer site and UMIs. MiXCR, run by TCRdb on the 5' RACE reads, gives a single entry per CDR3 protein. This sample yields about 230,000 distinct CDR3 sequences, of which 6.5% to 7.5% are seen a single time; 1% to 1.2% belongs to the top ten. The CDR3 consists of 12 residues. Germline CDR1 is MNHEY and CDR2 is SVGEGT. Trimming stripped 6 bases from V and 2 bases from J, with 8 bases between.

Material: CD4+ T cells sorted from PBMCs, obtained on the day of the yellow fever booster vaccination. This receptor was taken from a man aged 25 to 40 who received the YFV17D yellow fever vaccine. V is TRBV6-2 or TRBV6-3 and J is TRBJ2-7; D remains unclear. The CDR3 sequence is CASSRRTYEQYF. CDR3 bases: TGTGCCAGCAGCCGCCGGACCTACGAGCAGTACTTC.